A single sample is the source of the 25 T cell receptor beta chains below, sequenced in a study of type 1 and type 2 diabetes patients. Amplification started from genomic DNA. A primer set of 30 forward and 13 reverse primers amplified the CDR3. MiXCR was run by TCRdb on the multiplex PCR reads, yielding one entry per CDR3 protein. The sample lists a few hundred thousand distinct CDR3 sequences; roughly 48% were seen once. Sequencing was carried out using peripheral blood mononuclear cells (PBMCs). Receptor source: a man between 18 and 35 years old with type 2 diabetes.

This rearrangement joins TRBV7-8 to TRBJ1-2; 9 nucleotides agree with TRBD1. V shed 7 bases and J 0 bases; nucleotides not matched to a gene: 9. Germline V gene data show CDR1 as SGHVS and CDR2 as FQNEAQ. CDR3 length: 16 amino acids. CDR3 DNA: TGTGCCAGCACTCAGGACAGGGGAACTACTAACTATGGCTACACCTTC. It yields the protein CASTQDRGTTNYGYTF.

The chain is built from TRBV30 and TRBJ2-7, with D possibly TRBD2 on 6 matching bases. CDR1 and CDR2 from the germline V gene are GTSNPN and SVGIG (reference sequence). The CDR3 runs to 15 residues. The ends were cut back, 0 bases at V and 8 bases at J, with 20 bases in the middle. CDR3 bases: TGTGCCTGGAGTGTACAGACTAGTTCTAGGTACAAGCAGTACTTC. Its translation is CAWSVQTSSRYKQYF.

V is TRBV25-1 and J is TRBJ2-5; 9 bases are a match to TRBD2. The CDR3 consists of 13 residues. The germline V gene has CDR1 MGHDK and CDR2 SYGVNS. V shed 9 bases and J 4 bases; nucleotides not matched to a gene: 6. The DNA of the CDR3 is TGTGCCAGTAGTCTAGCGGGACTAGAGACCCAGTACTTC. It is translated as CASSLAGLETQYF.

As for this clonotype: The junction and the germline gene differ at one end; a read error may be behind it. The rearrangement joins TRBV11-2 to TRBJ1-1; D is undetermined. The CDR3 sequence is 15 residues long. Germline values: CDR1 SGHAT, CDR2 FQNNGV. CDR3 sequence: CASNLRRGGNTEAFF. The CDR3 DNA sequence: TGTGCCAGCAACTTAAGACGGGGAGGGAACACTGAAGCTTTCTTT.

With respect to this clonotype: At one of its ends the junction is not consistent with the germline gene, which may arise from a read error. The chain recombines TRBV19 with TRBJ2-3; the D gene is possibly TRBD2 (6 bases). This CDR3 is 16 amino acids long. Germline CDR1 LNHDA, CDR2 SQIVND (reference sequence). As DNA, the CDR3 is TGTGCCATTAGTAGCCCACCGGGACTCCTCACAGATACGCAGTATTTT. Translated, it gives CAISSPPGLLTDTQYF.

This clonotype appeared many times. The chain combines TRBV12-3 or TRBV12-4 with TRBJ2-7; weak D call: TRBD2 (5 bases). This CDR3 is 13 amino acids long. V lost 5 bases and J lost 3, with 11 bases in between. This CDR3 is CASSPDGGYEQYF. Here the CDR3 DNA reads TGTGCCAGCAGTCCCGACGGAGGCTACGAGCAGTACTTC.

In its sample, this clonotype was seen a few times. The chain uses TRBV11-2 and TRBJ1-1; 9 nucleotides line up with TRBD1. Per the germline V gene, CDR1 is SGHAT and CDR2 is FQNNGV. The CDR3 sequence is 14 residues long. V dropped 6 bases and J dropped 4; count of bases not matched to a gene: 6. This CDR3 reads CASSEVGQGTEAFF. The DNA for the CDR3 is TGTGCCAGCAGTGAAGTGGGACAGGGCACTGAAGCTTTCTTT. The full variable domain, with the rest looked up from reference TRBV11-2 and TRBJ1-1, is EAGVAQSPRYKIIEKRQSVAFWCNPISGHATLYWYQQILGQGPKLLIQFQNNGVVDDSQLPKDRFSAERLKGVDSTLKIQPAKLEDSAVYLCASSEVGQGTEAFFGQGTRLTVV.

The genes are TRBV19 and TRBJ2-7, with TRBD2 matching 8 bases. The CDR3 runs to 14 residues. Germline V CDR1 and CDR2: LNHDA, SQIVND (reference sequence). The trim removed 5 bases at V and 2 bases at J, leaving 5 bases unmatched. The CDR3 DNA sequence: TGTGCCAGTAGTTTGACTAGCGCCGCCTACGAGCAGTACTTC. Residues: CASSLTSAAYEQYF.

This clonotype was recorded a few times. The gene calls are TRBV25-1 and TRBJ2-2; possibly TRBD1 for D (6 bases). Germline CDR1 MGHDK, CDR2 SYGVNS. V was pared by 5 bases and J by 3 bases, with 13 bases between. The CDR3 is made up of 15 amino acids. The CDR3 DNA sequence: TGTGCCAGCAGTACCCCGGACAGCTACACCGGGGAGCTGTTTTTT. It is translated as CASSTPDSYTGELFF.

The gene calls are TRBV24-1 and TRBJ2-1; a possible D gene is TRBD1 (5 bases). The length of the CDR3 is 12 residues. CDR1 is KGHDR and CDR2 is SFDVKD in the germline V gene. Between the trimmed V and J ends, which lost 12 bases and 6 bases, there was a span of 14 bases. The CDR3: CAPQGLFNEQFF. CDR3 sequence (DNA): TGTGCCCCCCAGGGATTGTTCAATGAGCAGTTCTTC.

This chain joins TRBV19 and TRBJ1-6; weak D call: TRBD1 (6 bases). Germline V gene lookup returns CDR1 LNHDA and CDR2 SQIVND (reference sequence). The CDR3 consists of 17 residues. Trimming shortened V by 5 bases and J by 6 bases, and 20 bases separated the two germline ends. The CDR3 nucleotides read TGTGCCAGTAGTTCAGGGGAGGGTGGGACGGCTAATTCACCCCTCCACTTT. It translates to CASSSGEGGTANSPLHF.

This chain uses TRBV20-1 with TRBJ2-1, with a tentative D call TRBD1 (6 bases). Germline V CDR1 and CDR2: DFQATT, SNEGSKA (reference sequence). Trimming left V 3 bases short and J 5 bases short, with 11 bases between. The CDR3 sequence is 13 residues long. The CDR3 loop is CSASRDINNEQFF. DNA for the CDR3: TGCAGTGCTAGCCGGGACATCAACAATGAGCAGTTCTTC.

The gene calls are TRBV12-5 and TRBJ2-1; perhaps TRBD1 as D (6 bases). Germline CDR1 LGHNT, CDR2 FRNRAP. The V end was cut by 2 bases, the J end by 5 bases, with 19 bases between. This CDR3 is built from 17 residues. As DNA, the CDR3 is TGTGCTAGTGGTTTGTCTCATGGACAGACTCCAAACAATGAGCAGTTCTTC. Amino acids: CASGLSHGQTPNNEQFF.

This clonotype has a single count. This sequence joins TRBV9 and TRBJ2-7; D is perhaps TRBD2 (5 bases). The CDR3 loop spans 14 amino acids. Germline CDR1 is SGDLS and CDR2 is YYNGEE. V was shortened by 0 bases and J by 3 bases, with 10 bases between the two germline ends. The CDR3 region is CASSVATGNYEQYF. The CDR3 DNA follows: TGTGCCAGCAGCGTAGCCACGGGGAACTACGAGCAGTACTTC.

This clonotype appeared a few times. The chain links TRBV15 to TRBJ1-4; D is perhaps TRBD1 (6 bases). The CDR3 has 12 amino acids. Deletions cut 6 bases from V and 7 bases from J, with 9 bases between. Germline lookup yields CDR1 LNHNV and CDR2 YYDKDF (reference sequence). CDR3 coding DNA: TGTGCCACCAGAATGGACAGTGAAAAACTGTTTTTT. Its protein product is CATRMDSEKLFF.

CDR3 amino acids: CSVEVWAGSHYGYTF. The CDR3 nucleotides are TGCAGCGTTGAGGTGTGGGCAGGGAGTCACTATGGCTACACCTTC. The chain joins TRBV29-1 to TRBJ1-2; tentative D call: TRBD1 (5 bases). This CDR3 contains 15 residues. With 3 bases removed from V and 3 bases from J, the gap between germline ends came to 17 bases. Germline-derived CDR1 and CDR2 are SQVTM and ANQGSEA.

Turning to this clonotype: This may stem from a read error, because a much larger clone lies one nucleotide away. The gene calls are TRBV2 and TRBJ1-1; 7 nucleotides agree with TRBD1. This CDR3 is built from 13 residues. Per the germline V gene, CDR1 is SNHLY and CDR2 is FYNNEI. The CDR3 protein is CASSGDRQGEALF. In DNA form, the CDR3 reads TGTGCCAGCAGTGGAGACCGACAGGGTGAAGCTCTCTTT.

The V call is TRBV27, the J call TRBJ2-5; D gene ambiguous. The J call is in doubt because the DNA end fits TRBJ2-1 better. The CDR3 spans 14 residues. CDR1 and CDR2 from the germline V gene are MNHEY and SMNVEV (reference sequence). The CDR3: CASTTTTGSNEQFF. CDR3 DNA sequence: TGTGCCAGCACCACGACGACCGGATCCAATGAGCAGTTCTTC.

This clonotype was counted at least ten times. The CDR3 region has the DNA TGTGCCACCAGGCGGACAGGGGGCGATTCACCCCTCCACTTT. As protein: CATRRTGGDSPLHF. The chain has TRBV15 and TRBJ1-6; 11 nucleotides match TRBD1. The CDR3 length is 14 residues. Unmatched junction bases numbered 3, after V lost 6 bases and J lost 8 bases. Germline-derived CDR1 and CDR2 are LNHNV and YYDKDF (reference sequence).

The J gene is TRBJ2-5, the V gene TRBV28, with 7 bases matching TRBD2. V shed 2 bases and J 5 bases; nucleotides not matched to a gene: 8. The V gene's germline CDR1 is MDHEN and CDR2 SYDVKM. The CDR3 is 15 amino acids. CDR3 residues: CASSLGGGGRETQYF. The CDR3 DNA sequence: TGTGCCAGCAGTTTAGGTGGCGGGGGAAGGGAGACCCAGTACTTC.

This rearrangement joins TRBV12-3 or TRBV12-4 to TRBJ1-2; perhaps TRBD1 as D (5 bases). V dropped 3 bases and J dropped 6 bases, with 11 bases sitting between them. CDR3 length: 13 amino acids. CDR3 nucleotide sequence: TGTGCCAGCAGTTTGTCCCCGGGGCATGGCTACACCTTC. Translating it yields CASSLSPGHGYTF.

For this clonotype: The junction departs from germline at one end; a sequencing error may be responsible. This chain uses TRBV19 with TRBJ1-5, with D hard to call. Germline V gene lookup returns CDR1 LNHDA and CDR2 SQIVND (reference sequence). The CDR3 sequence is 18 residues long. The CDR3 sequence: CASSILPRTATANQLQHF. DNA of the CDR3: TGTGCCAGTAGTATTCTCCCCCGGACGGCGACTGCGAATCAGCTCCAGCATTTT.

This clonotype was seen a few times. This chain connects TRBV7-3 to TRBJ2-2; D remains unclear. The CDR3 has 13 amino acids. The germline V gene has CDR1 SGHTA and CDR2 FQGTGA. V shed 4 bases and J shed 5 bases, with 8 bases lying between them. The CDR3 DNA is TGTGCCAGCAGCTCCGTTGGGACCGGGGAGCTGTTTTTT. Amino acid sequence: CASSSVGTGELFF.

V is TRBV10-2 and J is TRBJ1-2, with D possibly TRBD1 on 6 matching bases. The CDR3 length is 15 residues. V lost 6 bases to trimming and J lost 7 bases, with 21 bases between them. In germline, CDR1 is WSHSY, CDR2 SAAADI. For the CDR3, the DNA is TGCGCCAGCAGCAAGGGGGGGGATAATACGGGTGGCTACACCTTC. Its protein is CASSKGGDNTGGYTF.

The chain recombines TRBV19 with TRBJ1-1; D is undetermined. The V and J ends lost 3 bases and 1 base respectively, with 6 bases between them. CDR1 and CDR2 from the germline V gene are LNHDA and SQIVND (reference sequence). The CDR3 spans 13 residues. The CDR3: CASSILANTEAFF. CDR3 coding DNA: TGTGCCAGTAGTATCTTAGCGAACACTGAAGCTTTCTTT.